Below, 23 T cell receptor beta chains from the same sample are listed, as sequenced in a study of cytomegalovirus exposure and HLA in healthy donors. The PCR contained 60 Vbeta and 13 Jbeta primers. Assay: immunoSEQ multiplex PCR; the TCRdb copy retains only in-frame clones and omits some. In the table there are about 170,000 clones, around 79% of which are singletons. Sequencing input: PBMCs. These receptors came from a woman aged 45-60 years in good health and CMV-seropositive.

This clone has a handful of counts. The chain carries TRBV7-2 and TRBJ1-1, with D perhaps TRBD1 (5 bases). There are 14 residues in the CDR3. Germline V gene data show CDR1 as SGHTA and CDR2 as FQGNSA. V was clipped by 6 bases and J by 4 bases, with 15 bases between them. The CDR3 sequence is CASRTQVQGTEAFF. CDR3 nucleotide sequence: TGTGCCAGCAGGACACAGGTCCAAGGCACTGAAGCTTTCTTT.

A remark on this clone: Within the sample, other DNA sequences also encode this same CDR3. The CDR3 coding sequence is TGTGCCTGGAGTGTGGGCAGAAACACTGAAGCTTTCTTT. Residues: CAWSVGRNTEAFF. The rearrangement joins TRBV30 to TRBJ1-1, with no clear D. Per the germline V gene, CDR1 is GTSNPN and CDR2 is SVGIG (reference sequence). The CDR3 spans 13 residues. The V end was cut by 0 bases, the J end by 2 bases, with 7 bases between.

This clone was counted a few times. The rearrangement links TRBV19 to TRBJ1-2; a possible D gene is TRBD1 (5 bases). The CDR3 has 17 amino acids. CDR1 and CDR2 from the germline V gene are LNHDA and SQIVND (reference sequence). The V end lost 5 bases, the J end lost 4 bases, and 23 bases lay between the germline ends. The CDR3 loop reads CASSEVLGGVGPYGYTF. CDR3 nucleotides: TGTGCCAGTAGTGAGGTCTTGGGAGGGGTCGGGCCCTATGGCTACACCTTC.

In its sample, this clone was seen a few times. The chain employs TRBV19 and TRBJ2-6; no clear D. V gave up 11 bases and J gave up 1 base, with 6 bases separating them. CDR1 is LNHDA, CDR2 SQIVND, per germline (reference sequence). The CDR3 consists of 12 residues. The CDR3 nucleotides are TGTGCCTCAGTGTCTGGGGCCAACGTCCTGACTTTC. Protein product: CASVSGANVLTF.

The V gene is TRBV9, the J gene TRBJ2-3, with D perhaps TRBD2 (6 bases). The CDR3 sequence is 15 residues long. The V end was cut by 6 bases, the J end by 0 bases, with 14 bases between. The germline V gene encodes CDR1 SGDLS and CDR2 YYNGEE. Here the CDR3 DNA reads TGTGCCAGCACCCCGGCCGGGGGTAGCACAGATACGCAGTATTTT. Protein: CASTPAGGSTDTQYF. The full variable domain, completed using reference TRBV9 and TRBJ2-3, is DSGVTQTPKHLITATGQRVTLRCSPRSGDLSVYWYQQSLDQGLQFLIQYYNGEERAKGNILERFSAQQFPDLHSELNLSSLELGDSALYFCASTPAGGSTDTQYFGPGTRLTVL.

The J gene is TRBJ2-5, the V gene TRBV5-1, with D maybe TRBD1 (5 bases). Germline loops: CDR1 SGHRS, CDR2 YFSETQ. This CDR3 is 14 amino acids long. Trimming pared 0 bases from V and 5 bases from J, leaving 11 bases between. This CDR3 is CASSLVGYRETQYF. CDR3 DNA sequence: TGCGCCAGCAGCTTGGTGGGATACAGGGAGACCCAGTACTTC.

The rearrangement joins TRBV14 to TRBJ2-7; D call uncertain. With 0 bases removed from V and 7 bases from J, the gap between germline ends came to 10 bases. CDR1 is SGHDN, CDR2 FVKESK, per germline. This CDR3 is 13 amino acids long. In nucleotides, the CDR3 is TGTGCCAGCAGCCAAGATCTCGAGAGAGAGCAGTACTTC. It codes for CASSQDLEREQYF.

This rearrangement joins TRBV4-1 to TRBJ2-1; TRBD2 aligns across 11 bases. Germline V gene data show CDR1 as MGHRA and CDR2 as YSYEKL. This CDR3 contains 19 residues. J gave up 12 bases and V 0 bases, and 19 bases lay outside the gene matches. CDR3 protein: CASSQDGPLTSGSVSGQFF. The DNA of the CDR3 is TGCGCCAGCAGCCAAGACGGACCCTTAACTAGCGGGAGCGTCTCTGGGCAGTTCTTC.

This CDR3 is CAWSVLADTSTDTQYF. CDR3 nucleotide sequence: TGTGCCTGGAGTGTTCTAGCGGATACTAGCACAGATACGCAGTATTTT. The genes are TRBV30 and TRBJ2-3; 7 nucleotides agree with TRBD2. The CDR3 extends over 16 amino acids. Germline-derived CDR1 and CDR2 are GTSNPN and SVGIG (reference sequence). V lost 0 bases to trimming and J lost 0 bases; unmatched junction nucleotides: 6.

The DNA for the CDR3 is TGTGCCAGCAGCCCGAAAATAGCCGGGTCCTCCTACGAGCAGTACTTC. It encodes CASSPKIAGSSYEQYF. V usage is TRBV11-2 and J usage is TRBJ2-7, with unresolved D. Germline CDR1 and CDR2: SGHAT and FQNNGV. The V end lost 5 bases, the J end lost 0 bases, and 17 bases lay between the germline ends. The CDR3 spans 16 residues.

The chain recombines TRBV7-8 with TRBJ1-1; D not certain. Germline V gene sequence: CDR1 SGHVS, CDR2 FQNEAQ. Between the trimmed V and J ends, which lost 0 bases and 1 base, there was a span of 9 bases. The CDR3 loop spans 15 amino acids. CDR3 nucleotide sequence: TGTGCCAGCAGCTTAGCGTCACTTAGGAACACTGAAGCTTTCTTT. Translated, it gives CASSLASLRNTEAFF. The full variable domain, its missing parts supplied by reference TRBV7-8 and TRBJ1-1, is GAGVSQSPRYKVAKRGQDVALRCDPISGHVSLFWYQQALGQGPEFLTYFQNEAQLDKSGLPSDRFFAERPEGSVSTLKIQRTQQEDSAVYLCASSLASLRNTEAFFGQGTRLTVV.

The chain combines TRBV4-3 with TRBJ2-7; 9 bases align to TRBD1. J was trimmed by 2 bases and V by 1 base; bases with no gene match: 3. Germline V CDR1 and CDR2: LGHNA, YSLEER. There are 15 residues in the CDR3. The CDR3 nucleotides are TGCGCCAGCAGCCAAGGGGGACAGGGTCCCTACGAGCAGTACTTC. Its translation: CASSQGGQGPYEQYF.

The DNA for the CDR3 is TGTGCCAGCAGTCCAAGCGGGAAGGAAAGGGCGTCCTCTGGAAACACCATATATTTT. This encodes CASSPSGKERASSGNTIYF. The chain is built from TRBV27 and TRBJ1-3; D is uncertain. Germline V gene lookup returns CDR1 MNHEY and CDR2 SMNVEV (reference sequence). This CDR3 region has 19 residues. V was trimmed by 5 bases and J by 0 bases, leaving 23 bases between them.

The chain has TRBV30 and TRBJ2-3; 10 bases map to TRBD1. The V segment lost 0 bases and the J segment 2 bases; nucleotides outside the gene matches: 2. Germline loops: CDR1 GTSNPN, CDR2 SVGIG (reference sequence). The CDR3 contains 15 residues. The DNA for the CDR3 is TGTGCCTGGAGTGTCGGGACAGGGGCCACAGATACGCAGTATTTT. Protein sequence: CAWSVGTGATDTQYF. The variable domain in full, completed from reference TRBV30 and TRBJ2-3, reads SQTIHQWPATLVQPVGSPLSLECTVEGTSNPNLYWYRQAAGRGLQLLFYSVGIGQISSEVPQNLSASRPQDRQFILSSKKLLLSDSGFYLCAWSVGTGATDTQYFGPGTRLTVL.

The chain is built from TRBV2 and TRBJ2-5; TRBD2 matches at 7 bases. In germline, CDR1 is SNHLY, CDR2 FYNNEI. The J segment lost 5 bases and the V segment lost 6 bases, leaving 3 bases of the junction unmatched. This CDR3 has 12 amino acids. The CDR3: CASRSAGETQYF. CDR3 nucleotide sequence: TGTGCCAGCAGGTCAGCGGGGGAGACCCAGTACTTC.

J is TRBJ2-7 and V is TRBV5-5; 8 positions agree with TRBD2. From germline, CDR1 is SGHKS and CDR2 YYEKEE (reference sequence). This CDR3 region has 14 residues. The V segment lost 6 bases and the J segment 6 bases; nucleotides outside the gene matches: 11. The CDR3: CASKAVSGVGEQYF. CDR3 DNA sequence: TGTGCCAGCAAGGCGGTTAGCGGGGTCGGCGAGCAGTACTTC.

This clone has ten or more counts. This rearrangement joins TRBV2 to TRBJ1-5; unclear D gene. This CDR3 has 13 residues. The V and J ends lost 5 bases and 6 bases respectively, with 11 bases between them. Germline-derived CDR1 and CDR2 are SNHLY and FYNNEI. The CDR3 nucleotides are TGTGCCAGCAGTCCTTCGACTTCTCAGCCCCAGCATTTT. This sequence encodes CASSPSTSQPQHF.

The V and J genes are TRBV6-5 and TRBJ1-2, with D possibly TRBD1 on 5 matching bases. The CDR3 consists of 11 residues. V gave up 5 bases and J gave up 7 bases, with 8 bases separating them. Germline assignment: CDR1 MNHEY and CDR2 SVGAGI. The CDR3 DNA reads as TGTGCCAGCAGTCAGGGAGGTGGCTACACCTTC. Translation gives CASSQGGGYTF.

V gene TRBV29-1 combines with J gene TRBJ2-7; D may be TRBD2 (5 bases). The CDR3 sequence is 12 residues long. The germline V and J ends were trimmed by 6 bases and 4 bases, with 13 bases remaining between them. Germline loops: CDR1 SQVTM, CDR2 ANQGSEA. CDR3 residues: CSVGVRGYEQYF. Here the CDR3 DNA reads TGCAGCGTCGGGGTAAGAGGATACGAGCAGTACTTC.

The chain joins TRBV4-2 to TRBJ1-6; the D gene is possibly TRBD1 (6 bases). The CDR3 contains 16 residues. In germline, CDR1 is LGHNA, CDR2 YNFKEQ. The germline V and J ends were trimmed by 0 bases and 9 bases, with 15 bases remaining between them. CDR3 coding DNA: TGTGCCAGCAGCCAAGAAGTGAGGCAGGGGAGTTCACCCCTCCACTTT. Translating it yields CASSQEVRQGSSPLHF.

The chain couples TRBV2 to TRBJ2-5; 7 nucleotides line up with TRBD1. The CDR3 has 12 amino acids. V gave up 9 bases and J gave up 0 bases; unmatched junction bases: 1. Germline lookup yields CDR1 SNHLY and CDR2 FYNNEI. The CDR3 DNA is TGTGCCAGTGGGACAGACCAAGAGACCCAGTACTTC. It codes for CASGTDQETQYF.

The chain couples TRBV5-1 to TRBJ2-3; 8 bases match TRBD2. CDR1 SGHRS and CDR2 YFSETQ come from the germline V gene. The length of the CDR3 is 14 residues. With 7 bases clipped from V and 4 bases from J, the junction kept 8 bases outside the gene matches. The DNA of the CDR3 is TGCGCCAGCTCCAAACTGACTAGCGCAGATACGCAGTATTTT. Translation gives CASSKLTSADTQYF.

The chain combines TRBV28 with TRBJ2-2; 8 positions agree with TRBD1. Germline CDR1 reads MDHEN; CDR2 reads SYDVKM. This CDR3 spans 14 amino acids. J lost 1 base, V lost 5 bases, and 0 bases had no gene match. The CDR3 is CASSGTGNTGELFF. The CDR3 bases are TGTGCCAGCAGTGGGACAGGGAACACCGGGGAGCTGTTTTTT.